The entry below describes one T cell receptor (beta chain). With 3 bases clipped from V and 5 bases from J, the junction kept 7 bases outside the gene matches. The CDR3 has 16 residues. Germline assignment: CDR1 LNHDA and CDR2 SQIVND (reference sequence). Repertoires were generated with immunoSEQ multiplex PCR, while TCRdb's copy carries only in-frame clones and drops some. The sample lists about 380,000 clones; just under 95% were seen once. The data stem from a study of shared T cell receptors in the human thymus. The sequence derives from a human donor. This sequence joins TRBV19 and TRBJ2-1; 10 positions match TRBD1. Sample: thymocytes. CDR3 sequence: CASSMGGTGDNNEQFF. CDR3 DNA: TGTGCCAGTAGTATGGGAGGGACAGGGGATAACAATGAGCAGTTCTTC. Full variable domain (rest looked up from reference TRBV19 and TRBJ2-1): DGGITQSPKYLFRKEGQNVTLSCEQNLNHDAMYWYRQDPGQGLRLIYYSQIVNDFQKGDIAEGYSVSREKKESFPLTVTSAQKNPTAFYLCASSMGGTGDNNEQFFGPGTRLTVL.